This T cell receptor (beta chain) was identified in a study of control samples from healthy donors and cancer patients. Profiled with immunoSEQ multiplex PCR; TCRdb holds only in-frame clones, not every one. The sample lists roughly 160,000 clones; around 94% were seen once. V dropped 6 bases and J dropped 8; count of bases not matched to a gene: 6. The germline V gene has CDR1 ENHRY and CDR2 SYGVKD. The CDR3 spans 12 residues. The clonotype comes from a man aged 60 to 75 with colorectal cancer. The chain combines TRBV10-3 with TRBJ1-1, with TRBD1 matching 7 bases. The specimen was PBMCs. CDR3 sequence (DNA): TGTGCCATCAGCGGTGGGACAGCCGAAGCTTTCTTT. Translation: CAISGGTAEAFF.